This TCR beta chain originates from a study of OX40 agonist ivuxolimab in advanced cancers. Study context: Among those enrolled, mean age was approximately 60 years (range about 20 to 79) and over 70% were male. Partial responses were seen in three patients, one with hepatocellular carcinoma and two with cutaneous melanoma.

Produced via immunoSEQ multiplex PCR; TCRdb's table is partial and in-frame only. The sample has around 66,000 clones, 87% seen once; the top ten hold roughly 2%. With autoimmune disease history or systemic immunosuppression, patients were excluded. With respect to this clone: What it binds is unknown.

Looked up from germline, CDR1 is SQVTM and CDR2 is ANQGSEA. V lost 6 bases and J lost 2; bases outside the gene matches: 3. CDR3 size: 12 residues. Study results and limitations: The study did not work out the antigen specificity of the expanded peripheral T cells.

This specimen was CD4+ or CD8+ T cells sorted from blood, taken in a trial of the OX40 agonist ivuxolimab. This clonotype was sampled from an adult with an advanced solid tumor such as melanoma, head and neck, liver or kidney cancer. The V call is TRBV29-1, the J call TRBJ2-7; 8 bases align to TRBD1. CDR3 protein: CSVGQATYEQYF. The CDR3 bases are TGCAGCGTGGGACAGGCAACCTACGAGCAGTACTTC.